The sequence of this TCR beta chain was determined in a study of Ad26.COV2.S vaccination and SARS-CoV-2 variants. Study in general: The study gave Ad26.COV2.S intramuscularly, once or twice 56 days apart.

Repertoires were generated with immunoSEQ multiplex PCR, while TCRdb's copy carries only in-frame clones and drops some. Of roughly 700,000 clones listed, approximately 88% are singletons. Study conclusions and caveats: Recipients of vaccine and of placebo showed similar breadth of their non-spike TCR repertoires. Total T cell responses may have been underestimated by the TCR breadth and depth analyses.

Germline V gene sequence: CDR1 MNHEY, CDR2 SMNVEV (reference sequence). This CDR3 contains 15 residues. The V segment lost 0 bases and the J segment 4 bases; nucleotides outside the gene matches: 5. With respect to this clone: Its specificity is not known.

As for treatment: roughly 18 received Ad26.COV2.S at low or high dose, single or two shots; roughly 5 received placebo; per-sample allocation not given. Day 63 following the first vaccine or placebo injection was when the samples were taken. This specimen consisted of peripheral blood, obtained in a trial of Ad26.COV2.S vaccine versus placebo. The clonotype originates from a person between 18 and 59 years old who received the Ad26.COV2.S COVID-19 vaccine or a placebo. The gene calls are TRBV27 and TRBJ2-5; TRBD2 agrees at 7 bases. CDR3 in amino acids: CASSLSAGWAETQYF. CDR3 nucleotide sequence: TGTGCCAGCAGTTTATCAGCGGGGTGGGCAGAGACCCAGTACTTC.